The clone carrying this T cell receptor beta chain was counted ten times or more. Combining iRepertoire HTBI primers with Arm-PCR of CDR3 regions, the authors built TCR beta libraries. TCRdb called the multiplex PCR reads again in MiXCR, with one record for every CDR3 protein. The profile shows about 210,000 distinct CDR3 sequences, 15% to 20% of them singletons. CDR3 size: 13 residues. Germline V gives CDR1 MDHEN, CDR2 SYDVKM. The V end lost 5 bases, the J end lost 5 bases, and 11 bases lay between the germline ends. Indicated time point: newly diagnosed GD, antithyroid drugs for less than 3 months. The authors made the TCR library using RNA they extracted from PBMCs. EDTA tubes held roughly 8.1 milliliters of peripheral blood from each patient. The sample comes from a study of regulatory T cells in long-lasting Graves disease. These data were also filed under a second study, of T cells in Graves' hyperthyroidism and ophthalmopathy. That study adds: An initial round of RT-PCR targeting the TCR CDR3 relied on the HTBI primer set.

The sample here was peripheral blood mononuclear cells (PBMCs), taken at new diagnosis, from a patient treated with antithyroid drugs. This chain joins TRBV28 and TRBJ2-3; no definite D call. This clonotype was obtained from a woman aged 25 to 39 with Graves disease. CDR3 coding DNA: TGTGCCAGCAGTACCCTAATAGGAGATACGCAGTATTTT. Translating it yields CASSTLIGDTQYF.